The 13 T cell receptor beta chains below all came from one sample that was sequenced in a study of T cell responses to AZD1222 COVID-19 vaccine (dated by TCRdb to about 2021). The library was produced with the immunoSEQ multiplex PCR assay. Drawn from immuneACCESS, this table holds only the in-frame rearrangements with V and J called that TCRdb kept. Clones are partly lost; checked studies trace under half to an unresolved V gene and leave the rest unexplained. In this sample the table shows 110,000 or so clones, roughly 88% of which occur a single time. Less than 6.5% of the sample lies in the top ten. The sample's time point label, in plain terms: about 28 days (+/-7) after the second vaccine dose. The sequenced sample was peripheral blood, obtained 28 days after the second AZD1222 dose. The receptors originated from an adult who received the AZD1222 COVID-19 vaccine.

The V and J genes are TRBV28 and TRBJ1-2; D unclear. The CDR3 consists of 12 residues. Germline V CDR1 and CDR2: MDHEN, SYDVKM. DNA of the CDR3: TGTGTCTCGGCTCCCGGTGACTATGGCTACACCTTC. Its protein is CVSAPGDYGYTF.

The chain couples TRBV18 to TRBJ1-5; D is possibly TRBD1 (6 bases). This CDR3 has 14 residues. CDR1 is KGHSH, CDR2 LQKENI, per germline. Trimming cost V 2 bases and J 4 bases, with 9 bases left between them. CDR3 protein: CASSPGGANQPQHF. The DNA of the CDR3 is TGTGCCAGCTCACCAGGGGGCGCGAATCAGCCCCAGCATTTT.

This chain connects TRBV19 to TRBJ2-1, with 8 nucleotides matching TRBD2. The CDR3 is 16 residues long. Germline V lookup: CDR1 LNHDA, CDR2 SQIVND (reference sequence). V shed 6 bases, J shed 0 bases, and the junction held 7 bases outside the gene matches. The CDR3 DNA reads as TGTGCCAGTAGCCGTTTTGCGGGGGGCTCCTACAATGAGCAGTTCTTC. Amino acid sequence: CASSRFAGGSYNEQFF.

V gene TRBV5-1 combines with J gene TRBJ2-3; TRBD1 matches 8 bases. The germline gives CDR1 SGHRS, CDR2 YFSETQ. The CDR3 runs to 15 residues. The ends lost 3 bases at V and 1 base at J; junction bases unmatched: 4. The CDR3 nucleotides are TGCGCCAGCAGCTCCCAGGGGGCTGGCACAGATACGCAGTATTTT. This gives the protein CASSSQGAGTDTQYF.

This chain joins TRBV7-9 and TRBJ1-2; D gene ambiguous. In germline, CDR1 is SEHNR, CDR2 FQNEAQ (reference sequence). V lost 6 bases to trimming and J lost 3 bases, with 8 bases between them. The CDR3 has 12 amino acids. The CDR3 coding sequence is TGTGCCAGCAGTCGGGGAGACTATGGCTACACCTTC. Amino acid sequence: CASSRGDYGYTF. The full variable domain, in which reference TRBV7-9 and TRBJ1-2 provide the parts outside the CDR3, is DTGVSQNPRHKITKRGQNVTFRCDPISEHNRLYWYRQTLGQGPEFLTYFQNEAQLEKSRLLSDRFSAERPKGSFSTLEIQRTEQGDSAMYLCASSRGDYGYTFGSGTRLTVV.

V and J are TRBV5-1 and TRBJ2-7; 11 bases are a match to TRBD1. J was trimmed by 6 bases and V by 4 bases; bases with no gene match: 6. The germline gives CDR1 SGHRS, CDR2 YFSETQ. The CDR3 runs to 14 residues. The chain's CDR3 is CASSGTGGVPEQYF. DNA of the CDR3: TGCGCCAGCAGCGGGACAGGGGGTGTACCCGAGCAGTACTTC. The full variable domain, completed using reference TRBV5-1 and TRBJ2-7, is KAGVTQTPRYLIKTRGQQVTLSCSPISGHRSVSWYQQTPGQGLQFLFEYFSETQRNKGNFPGRFSGRQFSNSRSEMNVSTLELGDSALYLCASSGTGGVPEQYFGPGTRLTVT.

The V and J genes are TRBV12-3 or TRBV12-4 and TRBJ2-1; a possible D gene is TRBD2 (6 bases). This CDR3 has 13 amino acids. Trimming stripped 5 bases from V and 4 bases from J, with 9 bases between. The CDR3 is CASSRDLYNEQFF. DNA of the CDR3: TGTGCCAGCAGTCGGGACTTATACAATGAGCAGTTCTTC.

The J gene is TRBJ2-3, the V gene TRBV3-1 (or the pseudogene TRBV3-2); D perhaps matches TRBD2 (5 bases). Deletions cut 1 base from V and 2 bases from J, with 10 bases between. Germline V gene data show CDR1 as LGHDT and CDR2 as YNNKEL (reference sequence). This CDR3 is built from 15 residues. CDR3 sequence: CASSQGGIITDTQYF. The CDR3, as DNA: TGTGCCAGCAGCCAAGGAGGGATTATCACAGATACGCAGTATTTT.

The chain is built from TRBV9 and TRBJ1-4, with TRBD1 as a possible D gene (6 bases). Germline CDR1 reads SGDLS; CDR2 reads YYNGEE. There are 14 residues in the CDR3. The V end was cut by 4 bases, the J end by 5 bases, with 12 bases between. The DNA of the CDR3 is TGTGCCAGCAGCCGGACAGTCACGAATGAAAAACTGTTTTTT. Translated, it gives CASSRTVTNEKLFF.

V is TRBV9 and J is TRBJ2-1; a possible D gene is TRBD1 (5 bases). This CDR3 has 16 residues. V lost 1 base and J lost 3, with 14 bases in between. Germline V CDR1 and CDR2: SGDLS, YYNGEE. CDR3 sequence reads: CASSVFLTEDYNEQFF. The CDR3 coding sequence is TGTGCCAGCAGCGTATTTTTGACAGAAGACTACAATGAGCAGTTCTTC.

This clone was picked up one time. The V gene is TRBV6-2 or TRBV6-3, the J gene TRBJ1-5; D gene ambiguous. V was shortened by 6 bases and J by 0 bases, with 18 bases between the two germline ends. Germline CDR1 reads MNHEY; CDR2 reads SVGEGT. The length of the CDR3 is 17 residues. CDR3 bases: TGTGCCAGCAGCCCCGGTCTGGGGTCTTATAGCAATCAGCCCCAGCATTTT. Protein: CASSPGLGSYSNQPQHF.

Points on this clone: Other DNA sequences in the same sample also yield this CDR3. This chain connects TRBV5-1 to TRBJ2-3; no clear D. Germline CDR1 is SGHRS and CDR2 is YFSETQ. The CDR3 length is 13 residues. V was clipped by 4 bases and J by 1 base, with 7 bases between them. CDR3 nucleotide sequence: TGCGCCAGCAGCCCTGGTGGCACAGATACGCAGTATTTT. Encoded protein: CASSPGGTDTQYF.

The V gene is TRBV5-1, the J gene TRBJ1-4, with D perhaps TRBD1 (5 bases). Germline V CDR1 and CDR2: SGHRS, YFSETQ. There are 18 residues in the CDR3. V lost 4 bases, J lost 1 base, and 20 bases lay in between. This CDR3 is CASSLPSLGGRTNEKLFF. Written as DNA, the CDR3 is TGCGCCAGCAGCCTGCCCTCTCTCGGGGGGAGAACTAATGAAAAACTGTTTTTT.